Shown below are 20 T cell receptor beta chains from a single sample sequenced in a study of STAT5B mutations in CD4+ large granular lymphocyte leukemia. Only in-frame clones appear in the TCRdb table, and some are missing; sequencing was by immunoSEQ multiplex PCR. This sample has 15,000 to 20,000 clones, with approximately 84% found just once. Material: CD4+ T cells from blood buffy coats. These receptors came from a human donor in good health.

The chain carries TRBV10-3 and TRBJ2-7; 11 nucleotides align to TRBD2. The CDR3 contains 16 residues. Germline V gene data show CDR1 as ENHRY and CDR2 as SYGVKD. V lost 6 bases and J lost 4; bases outside the gene matches: 11. In nucleotides, the CDR3 is TGTGCCATCAGGGAAAAAATTGGGACTAGCGGTTACGAGCAGTACTTC. Protein product: CAIREKIGTSGYEQYF.

The chain couples TRBV10-1 to TRBJ2-1; D perhaps matches TRBD2 (5 bases). Trimming removed 0 bases at V and 9 bases at J, with 12 bases between. CDR3 length: 14 amino acids. Germline V gives CDR1 WNHNN, CDR2 SYGVQD (reference sequence). The CDR3 coding sequence is TGCGCCAGCAGTGAGTCGCCGGGAATCAGTGAGCAGTTCTTC. Amino acids: CASSESPGISEQFF.

The chain joins TRBV18 to TRBJ2-1; weak D call: TRBD2 (5 bases). V was trimmed by 2 bases and J by 6 bases, leaving 11 bases between them. CDR3 size: 14 residues. The germline CDR1 and CDR2 sequences are KGHSH and LQKENI. The CDR3 here is CASSPAASTNEQFF. CDR3 coding DNA: TGTGCCAGCTCACCAGCTGCTAGCACCAATGAGCAGTTCTTC.

V and J are TRBV2 and TRBJ2-5, with a weak D call TRBD1 (5 bases). Trimming pared 2 bases from V and 5 bases from J, leaving 15 bases between. Germline assignment: CDR1 SNHLY and CDR2 FYNNEI. This CDR3 region has 15 residues. CDR3 in amino acids: CASSESRAAGETQYF. DNA for the CDR3: TGTGCCAGCAGTGAATCCAGGGCGGCCGGGGAGACCCAGTACTTC.

V gene TRBV18 combines with J gene TRBJ1-1; D is uncertain. Trimming took 2 bases from V and 11 from J, leaving 12 bases between them. This CDR3 region has 12 residues. Germline V lookup: CDR1 KGHSH, CDR2 LQKENI. Here the CDR3 DNA reads TGTGCCAGCTCACCATTTTACGGCGGGGCTTTCTTT. Protein: CASSPFYGGAFF.

This chain joins TRBV7-9 and TRBJ2-2, with a tentative D call TRBD1 (7 bases). This CDR3 comprises 16 residues. Trimming pared 5 bases from V and 2 bases from J, leaving 15 bases between. Germline V gives CDR1 SEHNR, CDR2 FQNEAQ (reference sequence). The CDR3: CASSQGGGTNTGELFF. CDR3 DNA: TGTGCCAGCAGCCAAGGGGGCGGGACTAACACCGGGGAGCTGTTTTTT.

CDR3 sequence: CASSSYGDSNEKLFF. DNA of the CDR3: TGTGCCAGCAGTTCTTACGGGGATTCTAATGAAAAACTGTTTTTT. The chain joins TRBV6-4 to TRBJ1-4; D not resolved. Trimming removed 5 bases at V and 3 bases at J, with 13 bases between. CDR3 length equals 15 residues. CDR1 and CDR2 from the germline V gene are MRHNA and SNTAGT.

There are a few counts of this clone. V and J are TRBV7-9 and TRBJ1-2; 8 positions match TRBD1. J gave up 5 bases and V 5 bases, and 10 bases lay outside the gene matches. Looked up from germline, CDR1 is SEHNR and CDR2 is FQNEAQ (reference sequence). The CDR3 covers 15 residues. This CDR3 is CASSRGQALGYGYTF. CDR3 sequence (DNA): TGTGCCAGCAGCAGGGGACAGGCTCTCGGGTATGGCTACACCTTC.

The chain couples TRBV7-8 to TRBJ2-5; a weak D match, TRBD1 (5 bases). CDR1 is SGHVS, CDR2 FQNEAQ, per germline. Trimming cost V 1 base and J 9 bases, with 12 bases left between them. CDR3 length equals 13 residues. This chain's CDR3 is CASSLGSGPPQYF. In nucleotides, the CDR3 is TGTGCCAGCAGCTTAGGATCAGGGCCCCCCCAGTACTTC.

This chain connects TRBV7-2 to TRBJ2-2; 8 nucleotides match TRBD2. Germline V gene lookup returns CDR1 SGHTA and CDR2 FQGNSA. The CDR3 loop spans 16 amino acids. Trimming cost V 5 bases and J 7 bases; bases outside gene matches: 12. CDR3 sequence: CASSPVVAGKGGELFF. The CDR3 DNA follows: TGTGCCAGCAGCCCCGTGGTAGCGGGAAAGGGCGGGGAGCTGTTTTTT.

J is TRBJ1-1 and V is TRBV7-6; D is perhaps TRBD1 (5 bases). The CDR3 spans 17 residues. Looked up from germline, CDR1 is SGHVS and CDR2 is FNYEAQ. V was shortened by 0 bases and J by 2 bases, with 16 bases between the two germline ends. CDR3 residues: CASSLAPLSRGNTEAFF. DNA for the CDR3: TGTGCCAGCAGCTTAGCCCCGCTGTCCCGGGGCAACACTGAAGCTTTCTTT.

The rearrangement uses TRBV7-2 and TRBJ2-7; the D gene is possibly TRBD2 (6 bases). Germline V gene data show CDR1 as SGHTA and CDR2 as FQGNSA. The CDR3 runs to 15 residues. Trimming removed 1 base at V and 0 bases at J, with 10 bases between. CDR3 residues: CASSLDTSISYEQYF. The CDR3 DNA reads TGTGCCAGCAGCTTAGATACTAGCATCTCCTACGAGCAGTACTTC.

The chain recombines TRBV10-3 with TRBJ2-7; D gene unclear. CDR1 and CDR2 from the germline V gene are ENHRY and SYGVKD. The V and J ends lost 1 base and 5 bases respectively, with 3 bases between them. The CDR3 spans 11 residues. The CDR3 region has the DNA TGTGCCATCAGTGAGTTTAACGAGCAGTACTTC. Amino acid sequence: CAISEFNEQYF.

This chain uses TRBV11-2 with TRBJ2-7; TRBD2 matches 15 bases. In germline, CDR1 is SGHAT, CDR2 FQNNGV. CDR3 length: 16 residues. V shed 5 bases and J 7 bases; nucleotides not matched to a gene: 9. Here the CDR3 reads CASSRGLAGGSPEQYF. The DNA for the CDR3 is TGTGCCAGCAGCCGAGGACTAGCGGGAGGGTCCCCGGAGCAGTACTTC.

The chain links TRBV6-1 to TRBJ1-2; D unresolved. CDR3 length: 14 amino acids. Germline values: CDR1 MNHNS, CDR2 SASEGT. V gave up 1 base and J gave up 4 bases, with 10 bases separating them. Written as DNA, the CDR3 is TGTGCCAGCAGTGAAGGGAGAGGGCGCTATGGCTACACCTTC. This gives the protein CASSEGRGRYGYTF.

This clone was picked up one time. The chain carries TRBV19 and TRBJ1-1, with no clear D. Looked up from germline, CDR1 is LNHDA and CDR2 is SQIVND (reference sequence). CDR3 size: 16 residues. With 3 bases removed from V and 5 bases from J, the gap between germline ends came to 19 bases. As DNA, the CDR3 is TGTGCCAGTAGTATCCCTCAAACTAGAGTAACGACTGAAGCTTTCTTT. Protein sequence: CASSIPQTRVTTEAFF. Supplemented by reference TRBV19 and TRBJ1-1, the full variable domain reads DGGITQSPKYLFRKEGQNVTLSCEQNLNHDAMYWYRQDPGQGLRLIYYSQIVNDFQKGDIAEGYSVSREKKESFPLTVTSAQKNPTAFYLCASSIPQTRVTTEAFFGQGTRLTVV.

This clone has a handful of counts. This chain uses TRBV28 with TRBJ1-5; a possible D gene is TRBD1 (5 bases). V lost 2 bases and J lost 0, with 8 bases in between. The CDR3 is made up of 15 amino acids. Germline CDR1 and CDR2: MDHEN and SYDVKM. The DNA of the CDR3 is TGTGCCAGCAGTTTACAACAGGTTAGCAATCAGCCCCAGCATTTT. Residues: CASSLQQVSNQPQHF. The entire variable domain, with the rest obtained from reference TRBV28 and TRBJ1-5, is as follows: DVKVTQSSRYLVKRTGEKVFLECVQDMDHENMFWYRQDPGLGLRLIYFSYDVKMKEKGDIPEGYSVSREKKERFSLILESASTNQTSMYLCASSLQQVSNQPQHFGDGTRLSIL.

This clone was found a few times. The V gene is TRBV9, the J gene TRBJ2-3; no firm D call. The CDR3 runs to 12 residues. V was clipped by 4 bases and J by 5 bases, with 8 bases between them. Germline lookup yields CDR1 SGDLS and CDR2 YYNGEE. The CDR3, as DNA: TGTGCCAGCAGCCCCCGTGAAGATACGCAGTATTTT. Protein product: CASSPREDTQYF.

The J gene is TRBJ2-2, the V gene TRBV6-6; D ambiguous. The CDR3 is 12 residues long. CDR1 and CDR2 from the germline V gene are MNHNY and SVGAGI (reference sequence). The germline V and J ends were trimmed by 5 bases and 1 base, with 2 bases remaining between them. CDR3 DNA sequence: TGTGCCAGCAGTCAGAACACCGGGGAGCTGTTTTTT. Translated: CASSQNTGELFF.

V and J are TRBV6-5 and TRBJ2-7; TRBD1 agrees at 7 bases. CDR3 length: 15 amino acids. The germline V gene has CDR1 MNHEY and CDR2 SVGAGI. Unmatched junction bases numbered 4, after V lost 0 bases and J lost 2 bases. The CDR3 reads CASSYSPGQPYEQYF. The DNA for the CDR3 is TGTGCCAGCAGTTACTCCCCGGGACAGCCCTACGAGCAGTACTTC.